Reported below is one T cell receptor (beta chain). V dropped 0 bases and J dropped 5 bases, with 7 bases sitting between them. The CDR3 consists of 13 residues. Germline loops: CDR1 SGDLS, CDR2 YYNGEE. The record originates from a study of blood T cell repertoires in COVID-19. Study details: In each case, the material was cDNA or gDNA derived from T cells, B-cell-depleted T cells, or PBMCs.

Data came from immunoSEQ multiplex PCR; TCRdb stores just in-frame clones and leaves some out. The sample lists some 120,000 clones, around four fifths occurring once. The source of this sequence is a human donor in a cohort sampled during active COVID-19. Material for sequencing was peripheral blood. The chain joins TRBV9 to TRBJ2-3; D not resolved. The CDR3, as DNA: TGTGCCAGCAGCGTAGCTATGAGAGATACGCAGTATTTT. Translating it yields CASSVAMRDTQYF. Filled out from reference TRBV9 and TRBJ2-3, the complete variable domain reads DSGVTQTPKHLITATGQRVTLRCSPRSGDLSVYWYQQSLDQGLQFLIQYYNGEERAKGNILERFSAQQFPDLHSELNLSSLELGDSALYFCASSVAMRDTQYFGPGTRLTVL.